This TCR beta chain was sequenced in a study of cytomegalovirus exposure and HLA in healthy donors. The overall study: Unique TCRs numbering some 80 million, obtained from HLA-typed donors, made up an early data release. Of fewer than 450 genotyped donors, more than 75% clustered with self-reported Caucasian donors. Study-wide results and caveats: CMV antigen specificity of a few CMV-associated chains was confirmed in vitro.

The length of the CDR3 is 15 residues. Germline V gene lookup returns CDR1 MGHRA and CDR2 YSYEKL. J was trimmed by 3 bases and V by 3 bases; bases with no gene match: 3. About this clone itself: Its antigen is unidentified.

Donors showed nominal health when sampled, although they likely had unrecorded immune exposures. The study ran its PCR with 60 Vbeta and 13 Jbeta primers. Clones were sequenced by immunoSEQ multiplex PCR, and TCRdb holds only the in-frame ones, with some missing. Of 150,000 to 200,000 clones listed, around four fifths were seen once; the top ten hold approximately 4%. The receptor comes from a man aged 50 to 60 in good health and CMV-seropositive. Specimen: PBMCs. The chain employs TRBV4-1 and TRBJ2-7; the match to TRBD2 covers 12 bases. The CDR3 sequence is CASSQTSGSHYEQYF. CDR3 DNA: TGCGCCAGCAGCCAGACTAGCGGGAGTCACTACGAGCAGTACTTC.